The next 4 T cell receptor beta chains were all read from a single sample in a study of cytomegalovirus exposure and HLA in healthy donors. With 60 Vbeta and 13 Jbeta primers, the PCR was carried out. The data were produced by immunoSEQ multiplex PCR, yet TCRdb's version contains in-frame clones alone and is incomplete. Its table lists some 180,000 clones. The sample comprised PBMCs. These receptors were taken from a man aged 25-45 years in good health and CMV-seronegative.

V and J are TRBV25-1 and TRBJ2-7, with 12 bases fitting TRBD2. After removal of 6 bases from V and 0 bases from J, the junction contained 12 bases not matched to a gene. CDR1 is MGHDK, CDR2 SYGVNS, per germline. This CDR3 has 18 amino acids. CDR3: CASRPLPSGRAFSYEQYF. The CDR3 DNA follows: TGTGCCAGCAGGCCCCTCCCTAGCGGGAGGGCCTTCTCCTACGAGCAGTACTTC.

As DNA, the CDR3 is TGTGCCAGCAGCACCGCGGGGGAGGAGACCCAGTACTTC. Its translation: CASSTAGEETQYF. The V and J genes are TRBV9 and TRBJ2-5; 7 bases match TRBD2. Germline CDR1 SGDLS, CDR2 YYNGEE. Losses at the gene ends were 4 bases for V and 5 bases for J; bases not matched to a gene: 5. The CDR3 is 13 amino acids.

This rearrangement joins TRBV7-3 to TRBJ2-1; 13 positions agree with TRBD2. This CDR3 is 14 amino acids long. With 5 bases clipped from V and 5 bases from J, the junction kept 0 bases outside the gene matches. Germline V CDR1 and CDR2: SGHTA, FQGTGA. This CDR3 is CASSGLAGDNEQFF. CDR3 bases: TGTGCCAGCAGCGGACTAGCGGGAGACAATGAGCAGTTCTTC.

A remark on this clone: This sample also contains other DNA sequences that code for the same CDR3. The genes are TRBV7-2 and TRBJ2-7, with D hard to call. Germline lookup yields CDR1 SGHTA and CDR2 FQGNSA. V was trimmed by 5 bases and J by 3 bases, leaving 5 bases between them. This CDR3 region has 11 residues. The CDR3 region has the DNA TGTGCCAGCAGCCTACGCTACGAGCAGTACTTC. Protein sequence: CASSLRYEQYF. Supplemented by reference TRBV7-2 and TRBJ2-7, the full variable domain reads GAGVSQSPSNKVTEKGKDVELRCDPISGHTALYWYRQSLGQGLEFLIYFQGNSAPDKSGLPSDRFSAERTGGSVSTLTIQRTQQEDSAVYLCASSLRYEQYFGPGTRLTVT.